This T cell receptor (beta chain) was recovered during a study of technical replicates of blood from several donors. CDR3 size: 16 residues. The germline CDR1 and CDR2 sequences are KGHSH and LQKENI. V shed 1 base and J shed 3 bases, with 15 bases lying between them. Profiling relied on immunoSEQ multiplex PCR, and the TCRdb table lists in-frame clones only, not all of them. The data show about 44,000 clones, around 96% seen once. The clonotype originates from a human donor in good health. Material for sequencing was T cells isolated from PBMCs. The chain uses TRBV18 and TRBJ2-5, with D tentatively TRBD1 (6 bases). CDR3 amino acids: CASSPRDPPGEETQYF. CDR3 nucleotide sequence: TGTGCCAGCTCACCACGTGATCCCCCAGGGGAAGAGACCCAGTACTTC.